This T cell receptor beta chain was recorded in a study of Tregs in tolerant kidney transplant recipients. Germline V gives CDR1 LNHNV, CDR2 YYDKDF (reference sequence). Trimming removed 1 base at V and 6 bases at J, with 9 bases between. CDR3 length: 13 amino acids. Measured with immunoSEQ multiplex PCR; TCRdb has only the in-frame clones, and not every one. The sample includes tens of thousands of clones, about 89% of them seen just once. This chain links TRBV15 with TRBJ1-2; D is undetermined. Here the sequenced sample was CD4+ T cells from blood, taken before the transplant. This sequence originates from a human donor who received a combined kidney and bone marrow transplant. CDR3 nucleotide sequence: TGTGCCACCAGCAGAGGGGAGGCGGATGGCTACACCTTC. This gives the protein CATSRGEADGYTF.